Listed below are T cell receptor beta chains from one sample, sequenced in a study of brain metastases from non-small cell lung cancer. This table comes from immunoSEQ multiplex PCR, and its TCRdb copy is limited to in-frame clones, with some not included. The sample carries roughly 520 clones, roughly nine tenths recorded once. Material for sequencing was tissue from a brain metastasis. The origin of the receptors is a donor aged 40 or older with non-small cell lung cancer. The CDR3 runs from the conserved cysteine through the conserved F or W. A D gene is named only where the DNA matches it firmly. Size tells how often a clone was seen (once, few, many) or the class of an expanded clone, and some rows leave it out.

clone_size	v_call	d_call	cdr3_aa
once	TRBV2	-	CASTQGLVDEQFF
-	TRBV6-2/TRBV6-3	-	CASSQQTNYGYTF
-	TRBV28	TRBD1	CASSLWTSGTGLTEAFF
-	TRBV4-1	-	CASSYRDTNTGELFF
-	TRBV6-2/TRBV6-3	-	CASSYGGPTGELFF
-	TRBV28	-	CASSPGRGFRYEQYF
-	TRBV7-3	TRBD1	CASSLNHGTGAGYTF
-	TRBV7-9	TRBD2	CASSLTSGTQETQYF
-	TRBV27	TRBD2	CASSFERGAYEQFF
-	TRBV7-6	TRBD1	CASSRAGTGKGEKLFF
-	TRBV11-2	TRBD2	CASSLDPPIRLAGPNEQFF
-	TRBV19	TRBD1	CASSPRQGNNEKLFF
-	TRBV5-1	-	CASSGGADQPQHF
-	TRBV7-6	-	CASSLDEGYNEQFF
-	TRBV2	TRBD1	CASQGQGPRTQYF
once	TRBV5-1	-	CASSFRQTYEQYF
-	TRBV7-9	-	CASTYRGGSSKSSYNEQFF
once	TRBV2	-	CASNRDSTDTQYF
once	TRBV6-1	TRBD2	CASSEERAGINEQFF
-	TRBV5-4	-	CASSPRTGTLSGNTIYF
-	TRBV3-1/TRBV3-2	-	CASSRTGQPQHF
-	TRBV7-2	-	CASSPGIGLNQPQHF
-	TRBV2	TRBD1	CASSGQGNNYGYTF
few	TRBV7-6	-	CASSLVSGSEKLFF
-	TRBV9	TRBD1	CASSARDSYTEAFF
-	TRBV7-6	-	CASSPVSGSEKLFF
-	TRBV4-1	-	CASSQYSDAIYNSPLHF
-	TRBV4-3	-	CASSRTLAISYNEQFF
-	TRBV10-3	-	CAIKQGSNSPLHF
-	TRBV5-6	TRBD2	CASSGTSADTQYF
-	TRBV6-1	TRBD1	CASSETRTGIAKNIQYF
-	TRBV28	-	CASSEPGDGYGYTF
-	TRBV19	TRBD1	CASSIRNRGRGDTQYF
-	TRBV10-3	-	CAIRRSTQRLDNEQFF
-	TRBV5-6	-	CASSRRGNTIYF
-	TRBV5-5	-	CASTTRGTGADTQYF
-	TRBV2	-	CASRGRAGIGGYTF
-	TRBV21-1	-	CASSARQGRAFF
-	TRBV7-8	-	CASSSTSLRGHITDTQYF
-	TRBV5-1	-	CASSLNVGPGNYGGYTF
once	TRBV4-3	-	CASSSQSGPYEQYF
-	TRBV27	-	CASPGRGLNTEAFF
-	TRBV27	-	CASTHRGGDTETFF
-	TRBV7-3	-	CASSQGPGANVLTF
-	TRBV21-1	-	CASSNASGEEETQYF
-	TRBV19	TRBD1	CASSGTGGGRNEQFF
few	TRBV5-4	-	CASSVLGNTEAFF
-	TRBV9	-	CASSVGQPAGEQFF
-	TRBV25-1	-	CASRNANYGYTF
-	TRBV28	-	CASRDSIGTEAFF
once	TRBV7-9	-	CASSPHQANTGELFF
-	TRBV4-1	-	CASSFRRTARGEAFF
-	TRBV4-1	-	CASSFQDSEKLFF
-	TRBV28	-	CASSLTGGVTEAFF
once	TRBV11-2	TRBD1	CASSWTGTGGTDTQYF